A selection of T cell receptor beta chains follows, all from one sample in a study of shared clonotypes between healthy human individuals. The data were produced by immunoSEQ multiplex PCR, yet TCRdb's version contains in-frame clones alone and is incomplete. The data contain 600,000 or so clones, about 95% of them singletons. The sequencing input was naive CD8+ T cells sorted from blood. The receptors were gathered from a woman younger than 45 in good health. The CDR3 runs from the conserved cysteine through the conserved F or W. The D gene is left open where the match is weak. Size tells how often a clone was seen (once, few, many) or the class of an expanded clone, and some rows leave it out.

clone size,D gene,J gene,V gene,CDR3 DNA,CDR3 protein
-,-,TRBJ2-7,TRBV5-6,TGTGCCAGCAGCTGGGACCGAGACACCTACGAGCAGTACTTC,CASSWDRDTYEQYF
-,-,TRBJ2-3,TRBV13,TGTGCCAGCAGCCCTTTCGCGGTGGGGAGCACAGATACGCAGTATTTT,CASSPFAVGSTDTQYF
-,-,TRBJ2-4,TRBV19,TGTGCCAGTAGTTCGCTTTCCGAAAACATTCAGTACTTC,CASSSLSENIQYF
-,-,TRBJ2-7,TRBV5-1,TGCGCCAGCAGCTTGGTAGGTTCTGGCCACGAGCAGTACTTC,CASSLVGSGHEQYF
-,TRBD1,TRBJ1-2,TRBV28,TGTGCCAGCAGTTTAATGGACAGGGGGAGGAACTATGGCTACACCTTC,CASSLMDRGRNYGYTF
-,TRBD1,TRBJ2-7,TRBV6-6,TGTGCCAGCAGCCCTAGGGACAGATACTACGAGCAGTACTTC,CASSPRDRYYEQYF
-,-,TRBJ2-7,TRBV10-1,TGCGCCAGCAGTGACTCCTACGAGCAGTACTTC,CASSDSYEQYF
-,TRBD2,TRBJ2-7,TRBV9,TGTGCCAGCGGAGCGGGAGGGTACGAGCAGTACTTC,CASGAGGYEQYF
once,-,TRBJ2-1,TRBV27,TGTGCCAGCAGCCCCGCCCCGGCCCAGGCTAATGAGCAGTTCTTC,CASSPAPAQANEQFF
-,-,TRBJ2-7,TRBV4-1,TGCGCCAGCAGCCAAGATCGAGCTCGCGGGTCCTACGAGCAGTACTTC,CASSQDRARGSYEQYF
-,-,TRBJ2-7,TRBV14,TGTGCCAGCAGCCAAGGGGTATTTTTAGCGGCCACCTACGAGCAGTACTTC,CASSQGVFLAATYEQYF
-,TRBD1,TRBJ2-1,TRBV19,TGTGCCAGTAGTACCCGGGACAGGTTATACAATGAGCAGTTCTTC,CASSTRDRLYNEQFF
-,TRBD2,TRBJ2-7,TRBV19,TGTGCCAGTAGCTTCTTAGCGGGGGACTACGAGCAGTACTTC,CASSFLAGDYEQYF
-,-,TRBJ2-4,TRBV4-1,TGCGCCAGCAGCCCGCGTCTGGGGGGAGTACAGAACATTCAGTACTTC,CASSPRLGGVQNIQYF
-,-,TRBJ2-2,TRBV28,TGTGCCAGCAGCGAAGACACCGGGGAGCTGTTTTTT,CASSEDTGELFF
-,TRBD1,TRBJ2-7,TRBV7-7,TGTGCCAGCGCCCCTGGGACAGGGACCTACGAGCAGTACTTC,CASAPGTGTYEQYF
-,TRBD1,TRBJ1-4,TRBV9,TGTGCCAGCAGCGAAGAACAGGGGGGACATGAAAAACTGTTTTTT,CASSEEQGGHEKLFF
-,-,TRBJ1-6,TRBV7-6,TGTGCCAGCAGCTTCCCTCTCGGACTGCTCCACTTT,CASSFPLGLLHF
-,TRBD2,TRBJ2-5,TRBV27,TGTGCCAGCAGTAGAGTGGGACTAGCGGGCCGAGAGACCCAGTACTTC,CASSRVGLAGRETQYF
-,TRBD2,TRBJ2-5,TRBV4-1,TGCGCCAGCAGCCAGAGGACTAGCGGGTTTGAGACCCAGTACTTC,CASSQRTSGFETQYF
-,TRBD2,TRBJ2-2,TRBV29-1,TGCAGCGTGGTAGCGGGAGACACCGGGGAGCTGTTTTTT,CSVVAGDTGELFF
once,-,TRBJ1-1,TRBV2,TGTGCCAGCAGTGAAGCGGCGGAGACAGTGAACACTGAAGCTTTCTTT,CASSEAAETVNTEAFF
-,-,TRBJ1-1,TRBV19,TGTGCCAGCGAGAACAGGGTTCTGGGGGACACTGAAGCTTTCTTT,CASENRVLGDTEAFF
-,-,TRBJ2-3,TRBV6-1,TGTGCCAGCAGTGATTTTGATACGCAGTATTTT,CASSDFDTQYF
-,-,TRBJ2-4,TRBV7-9,TGTGCCAGCAGCCAATCCCTCAAAAACATTCAGTACTTC,CASSQSLKNIQYF
-,-,TRBJ2-2,TRBV5-1,TGCGCCAGCAGCTTGGCCCAGGCTGCCTACACCGGGGAGCTGTTTTTT,CASSLAQAAYTGELFF
-,TRBD2,TRBJ2-1,TRBV11-2,TGTGCCAGCAGCTTGGGACTAGCGGGAGGAGCCTACAATGAGCAGTTCTTC,CASSLGLAGGAYNEQFF
-,TRBD2,TRBJ2-7,TRBV7-7,TGTGCCAGCAGCTGGGTCGAGGGGGGTAGCGGGGGCTACGAGCAGTACTTC,CASSWVEGGSGGYEQYF
-,TRBD2,TRBJ2-5,TRBV28,TGTGCCAGCAGTGACACTAGCGATCGAGAGACCCAGTACTTC,CASSDTSDRETQYF
-,TRBD1,TRBJ1-5,TRBV27,TGTGCCAGCAGTCTTGGGACAGGGGGCTTCAATCAGCCCCAGCATTTT,CASSLGTGGFNQPQHF